The TCR beta chain described here comes from a study of blood T cells in healthy people across ages. The use of a sample-barcoded 5' primer and a J-beta primer mix characterized a second PCR of roughly 6 to 11 cycles. TCRdb itself ran the 5' RACE reads through MiXCR, one entry per CDR3 protein. The table lists about 1.4 million distinct CDR3 sequences, around 59% of them singletons. Unmatched junction bases numbered 9, after V lost 5 bases and J lost 0 bases. Germline lookup yields CDR1 LNHNV and CDR2 YYDKDF (reference sequence). The length of the CDR3 is 16 residues. This clonotype was seen once. Per sample, at least 6 micrograms of total RNA were extracted.

The sequenced sample consisted of blood. The gene calls are TRBV15 and TRBJ1-2; 7 bases are a match to TRBD1. The origin of this receptor is a man aged 18 to 29 in good health. The CDR3 sequence is CATSPLGDRANYGYTF. As DNA, the CDR3 is TGTGCCACCAGCCCTCTAGGGGACAGAGCTAACTATGGCTACACCTTC.